This is a list of T cell receptor beta chains from one sample in a study of blood T cell repertoires in COVID-19. Assay: immunoSEQ multiplex PCR; the TCRdb copy retains only in-frame clones and omits some. The sample consists of about 260,000 clones, around 84% of them appearing once. Sequencing input: PBMCs or T cells enriched from blood (not recorded which). These receptors came from a man aged 25 to 40 with acute COVID-19. CDR3s include the opening cysteine and the closing phenylalanine or tryptophan. A D gene is named only where the DNA matches it firmly. Clone size is stated in some rows and not others, as once, few, many or a class when expanded.

CDR3,DNA,D,J,V,size
CASSVSGGSTDTQYF,TGTGCCAGCAGTGTGAGCGGGGGAAGCACAGATACGCAGTATTTT,TRBD2,TRBJ2-3,TRBV6-4,few
CATSDGGQPQHF,TGTGCCACCAGTGACGGTGGTCAGCCCCAGCATTTT,.,TRBJ1-5,TRBV24-1,.
CASSPAFEAFF,TGTGCCAGCAGTCCCGCGTTTGAAGCTTTCTTT,.,TRBJ1-1,TRBV6-6,few
CASSQDREAVRPQHF,TGTGCCAGCAGCCAAGACAGGGAGGCGGTGAGGCCCCAGCATTTT,.,TRBJ1-5,TRBV4-2,few
CASSYSFQGELFF,TGTGCCAGCAGTTACTCTTTCCAGGGGGAGCTGTTTTTT,.,TRBJ2-2,TRBV6-2/TRBV6-3,few
CASASGGLGYNEQFF,TGTGCCAGCGCCAGTGGGGGACTAGGCTACAATGAGCAGTTCTTC,TRBD2,TRBJ2-1,TRBV5-4,.
CASSPQPTGYGYTF,TGTGCCAGCTCACCACAACCTACAGGGTATGGCTACACCTTC,.,TRBJ1-2,TRBV18,.
CASSYGLAGVGHTGELFF,TGTGCCAGCAGCTACGGACTAGCGGGAGTGGGGCACACCGGGGAGCTGTTTTTT,TRBD2,TRBJ2-2,TRBV14,.
CASGTSGGNEQFF,TGTGCCAGCGGGACTAGCGGGGGAAATGAGCAGTTCTTC,TRBD2,TRBJ2-1,TRBV12-3/TRBV12-4,.
CASSEASSYQPQHF,TGTGCCAGCAGTGAAGCTAGCTCTTATCAGCCCCAGCATTTT,.,TRBJ1-5,TRBV6-1,.
CASSQDKDSYNEQFF,TGCGCCAGCAGCCAAGATAAGGACAGTTACAATGAGCAGTTCTTC,.,TRBJ2-1,TRBV4-1,.
CATYRVGDNSPLHF,TGTGCCACCTACAGGGTAGGGGATAATTCACCCCTCCACTTT,.,TRBJ1-6,TRBV27,.
CAISDGGGQPQHF,TGTGCCATCAGTGACGGGGGGGGTCAGCCCCAGCATTTT,.,TRBJ1-5,TRBV10-3,.
CASSIGLAGAPGDEQFF,TGTGCCAGCAGCATTGGACTAGCGGGGGCCCCTGGGGATGAGCAGTTCTTC,TRBD2,TRBJ2-1,TRBV7-2,.
CASSLAGRASETQYF,TGTGCCAGCAGCTTAGCAGGCAGGGCATCGGAGACCCAGTACTTC,.,TRBJ2-5,TRBV11-3,.
CASSVGGLTF,TGTGCCAGCAGCGTAGGGGGACTCACCTTC,.,TRBJ1-2,TRBV9,.
CSVRLAGADTQYF,TGCAGCGTTCGACTAGCGGGAGCAGATACGCAGTATTTT,TRBD2,TRBJ2-3,TRBV29-1,.
CASSGLRVVDNQPQHF,TGTGCCAGTAGTGGTTTGAGGGTGGTTGACAATCAGCCCCAGCATTTT,.,TRBJ1-5,TRBV19,.
CASSLVTGVVTGELFF,TGTGCCAGCAGCTTAGTTACGGGAGTAGTCACCGGGGAGCTGTTTTTT,.,TRBJ2-2,TRBV7-2,.